This entry features one TCR beta chain sequence. Its antigen is unknown. J lost 2 bases, V lost 4 bases, and 5 bases had no gene match. The CDR3 extends over 14 amino acids. Germline loops: CDR1 LNHDA, CDR2 SQIVND (reference sequence). These data are taken from a study of cytomegalovirus exposure and HLA in healthy donors. The PCR employed 60 Vbeta primers together with 13 Jbeta primers. Authors' data handling: Later analysis identified roughly 84 million unique TCR beta chains, about 12 million shared. Method: immunoSEQ multiplex PCR; TCRdb's copy keeps in-frame clones and lacks some. V, J and clone size reflect that table, while D and trimming were determined from the DNA. The data show roughly 260,000 clones, with roughly 86% seen just once and about 2% held by the top ten. Overall study results and limits: Most TCR sequences proved rare, with some public TCRs found in many donors. Later findings reportedly placed an Asian-associated ancestry cluster below the approximately 650-donor mean for N-insertions. TCR beta chains numbering some 150 were designated cytomegalovirus-associated.

The sample consisted of PBMCs. This clonotype was obtained from a woman between 35 and 50 years old in good health and CMV-seropositive. The chain joins TRBV19 to TRBJ2-7, with 7 bases fitting TRBD2. This chain's CDR3 is CASSTRLATYEQYF. The CDR3 DNA follows: TGTGCCAGTAGTACCAGACTAGCCACCTACGAGCAGTACTTC.